The clone carrying this TCR beta chain was counted a single time. Everyone who took part was about 18 to 90 years old, and they came from about two dozen US areas. These data belong to a study of blood T cell repertoires in COVID-19. As originally analysed: Estimation of nucleated cell counts was performed using reference gene primer amplification. The assay was immunoSEQ multiplex PCR, and TCRdb's table has in-frame clones only and misses some. For V, J and clone size, that table is used; D and trimming come from the DNA. The sample records 250,000 to 350,000 clones, over 75% being singletons. Germline V gives CDR1 MGHRA, CDR2 YSYEKL. V dropped 1 base and J dropped 4 bases, with 12 bases sitting between them. The CDR3 has 15 residues.

V and J are TRBV4-1 and TRBJ2-3, with TRBD2 as a possible D gene (6 bases). The material sequenced was PBMCs or T cells enriched from blood (not recorded which). The sequence derives from a young woman who had recovered from COVID-19. As DNA, the CDR3 is TGCGCCAGCAGCCAAGGGTACGGGGACTCAGATACGCAGTATTTT. Encoded protein: CASSQGYGDSDTQYF.